These T cell receptor beta chains were read from a single sample in a study of shared clonotypes between healthy human individuals. Using immunoSEQ multiplex PCR, the repertoire was profiled, and TCRdb retains in-frame clones only, with some absent. The sample comprises about 2 million clones, approximately 94% of which are singletons, and under 1.5% rests with the top ten. The specimen sequenced was naive CD8+ T cells sorted from blood. The receptors derive from a man aged 18-30 years in good health. The CDR3 runs from the conserved cysteine through the conserved F or W. A D gene is named only where the DNA matches it firmly. Part of the rows lack a size; the others show once, few, many or a class for expanded clones.

CDR3nt	CDR3aa	v_gene	abundance	d_gene	j_gene
TGTGCCAGCAGCTTATACGGGGCAGAGATGAACACTGAAGCTTTCTTT	CASSLYGAEMNTEAFF	TRBV7-8	NA	NA	TRBJ1-1
TGTGCCAGCAGTTTGGTGGGGGGACCAAATACGCAGTATTTT	CASSLVGGPNTQYF	TRBV28	NA	NA	TRBJ2-3
TGTGCCAGCAGAAGACGGGGGGAAGGTAACACTGAAGCTTTCTTT	CASRRRGEGNTEAFF	TRBV27	NA	NA	TRBJ1-1
TGCGCCAGCAGCCAAGCGACAGGATCCTACGAGCAGTACTTC	CASSQATGSYEQYF	TRBV4-3	NA	NA	TRBJ2-7
TGTGCCAGCAGTGATACGGGGTCTAACTATGGCTACACCTTC	CASSDTGSNYGYTF	TRBV7-9	NA	NA	TRBJ1-2
TGCGCCAGCAGCTCCCGGGACAGCGGAACCTACGAGCAGTACTTC	CASSSRDSGTYEQYF	TRBV4-1	NA	TRBD1	TRBJ2-7
TGTGCCAGCAGCTTTCTAGCGGGAGGAATCCACGAGCAGTACTTC	CASSFLAGGIHEQYF	TRBV5-4	NA	TRBD2	TRBJ2-7
TGTGCCAGCAGTTTGAAGGGGGGGCCAGGCTACGAGCAGTACTTC	CASSLKGGPGYEQYF	TRBV27	NA	NA	TRBJ2-7
TGTGCCAGCTCACCACCGTTGGAAATAGTGGCCCAGTACTTC	CASSPPLEIVAQYF	TRBV18	NA	NA	TRBJ2-5
TGTGCCAGCACCCTGAGAGGGCCCTCCTACAATGAGCAGTTCTTC	CASTLRGPSYNEQFF	TRBV27	NA	NA	TRBJ2-1
TGTGCCAGCAGCTTAGGACACTACACTGAAGCTTTCTTT	CASSLGHYTEAFF	TRBV7-2	NA	NA	TRBJ1-1
TGTGCCAGCAGCAACCGACTAGCCATTAGCACAGATACGCAGTATTTT	CASSNRLAISTDTQYF	TRBV9	NA	TRBD2	TRBJ2-3
TGTGCCAGCAGCTTAGGCCTTAGCGGGAGTGGTGAGCAGTTCTTC	CASSLGLSGSGEQFF	TRBV13	NA	TRBD2	TRBJ2-1
TGTGCCAGCAGCTTATCAGGGGCCCCCTACGAGCAGTACTTC	CASSLSGAPYEQYF	TRBV5-6	few	NA	TRBJ2-7
TGTGCCAGTAGCCCTCGCAATAGCGAGTACGAGCAGTACTTC	CASSPRNSEYEQYF	TRBV19	once	NA	TRBJ2-7
TGTGCCAGCTCCCTGGGGGGGTATGGCTACACCTTC	CASSLGGYGYTF	TRBV6-5	NA	NA	TRBJ1-2
TGTGCCAGCAGTGAGATGCCTCCCAATACCTACGAGCAGTACTTC	CASSEMPPNTYEQYF	TRBV2	NA	NA	TRBJ2-7
TGCGCCAGCAGCCTCCTTTTGGGGGGGGAATCCCCCGGGGAGCTGTTTTTT	CASSLLLGGESPGELFF	TRBV4-1	NA	TRBD2	TRBJ2-2
TGTGCCAGCAGCTCTACCCGGGACAAGGGCTCCTACGAGCAGTACTTC	CASSSTRDKGSYEQYF	TRBV7-9	NA	NA	TRBJ2-7
TGCGCCAGCAGTGAGTCCCGGGCGAACACTGAAGCTTTCTTT	CASSESRANTEAFF	TRBV10-1	NA	NA	TRBJ1-1
TGCGCCAGCAGCTTCCGTGGCCGGGGCGGCTACAATGAGCAGTTCTTC	CASSFRGRGGYNEQFF	TRBV5-1	NA	NA	TRBJ2-1
TGTGCCAGCAGCTACCAAGCGGGGGGAAGGGAGACCCAGTACTTC	CASSYQAGGRETQYF	TRBV11-2	NA	TRBD2	TRBJ2-5
TGTGCCAGTCAGACGAATAACTATGGCTACACCTTC	CASQTNNYGYTF	TRBV28	NA	NA	TRBJ1-2